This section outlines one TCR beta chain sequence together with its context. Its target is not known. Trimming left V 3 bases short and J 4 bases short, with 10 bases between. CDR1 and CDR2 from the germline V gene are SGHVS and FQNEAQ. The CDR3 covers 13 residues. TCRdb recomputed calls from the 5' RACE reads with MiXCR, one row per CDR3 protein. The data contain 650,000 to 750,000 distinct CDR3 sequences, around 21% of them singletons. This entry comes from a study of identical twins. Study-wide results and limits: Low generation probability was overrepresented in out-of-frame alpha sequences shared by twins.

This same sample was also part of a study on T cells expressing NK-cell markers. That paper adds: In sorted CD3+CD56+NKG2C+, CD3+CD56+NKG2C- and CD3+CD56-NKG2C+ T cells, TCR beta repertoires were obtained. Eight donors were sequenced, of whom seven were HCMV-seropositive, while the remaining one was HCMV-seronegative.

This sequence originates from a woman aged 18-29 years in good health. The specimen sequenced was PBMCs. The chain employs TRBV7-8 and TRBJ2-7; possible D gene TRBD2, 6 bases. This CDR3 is CASSLSSEYEQYF. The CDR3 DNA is TGTGCCAGCAGCTTGTCTAGCGAGTACGAGCAGTACTTC.